Listed below are T cell receptor beta chains from one sample, sequenced in a study of blood T cell repertoires in COVID-19. Some clones are missing from TCRdb's copy, which holds only in-frame ones; the method was immunoSEQ multiplex PCR. Of about 330,000 clones in the sample, about 87% were seen once. Sequenced sample: PBMCs or T cells enriched from blood (not recorded which). These receptors originate from a woman aged 25 to 39 who had recovered from COVID-19. Both conserved end residues are part of each CDR3. Fields, in order: V gene, clone size, D gene, J gene, CDR3 DNA, CDR3 protein. D genes are given only for firm matches. A row's size may be missing; if present it is once, few, many or a size class.

v_gene: TRBV11-2; abundance: .; d_gene: .; j_gene: TRBJ1-5; CDR3nt: TGTGCCAGCAGCTTAGCTAACCGGCACGGGATTAGCAATCAGCCCCAGCATTTT; CDR3aa: CASSLANRHGISNQPQHF
v_gene: TRBV4-3; abundance: .; d_gene: .; j_gene: TRBJ2-3; CDR3nt: TGCGCCAGCAGCCAAGATTTCCGGCGGGCTATCACAGATACGCAGTATTTT; CDR3aa: CASSQDFRRAITDTQYF
v_gene: TRBV19; abundance: once; d_gene: .; j_gene: TRBJ1-3; CDR3nt: TGTGCCAGTACCCGACTTCAGGTTTCTGGGAGTGGAAACACCATATATTTT; CDR3aa: CASTRLQVSGSGNTIYF
v_gene: TRBV5-1; abundance: .; d_gene: .; j_gene: TRBJ2-2; CDR3nt: TGCGCCAGCAGCTTGGGACATAACACCGGGGAGCTGTTTTTT; CDR3aa: CASSLGHNTGELFF
v_gene: TRBV6-5; abundance: .; d_gene: TRBD1; j_gene: TRBJ1-3; CDR3nt: TGTGCCAGCAGTTACTCGGGGGACAGCGAAGGAAACACCATATATTTT; CDR3aa: CASSYSGDSEGNTIYF
v_gene: TRBV28; abundance: .; d_gene: .; j_gene: TRBJ1-3; CDR3nt: TGTGCCACCAAGAGGATGGGTGGTGAAAGATCTGGAAACACCATATATTTT; CDR3aa: CATKRMGGERSGNTIYF
v_gene: TRBV29-1; abundance: .; d_gene: .; j_gene: TRBJ1-5; CDR3nt: TGCAGCGTTGACTTAGGGGGCAATCAGCCCCAGCATTTT; CDR3aa: CSVDLGGNQPQHF
v_gene: TRBV19; abundance: .; d_gene: TRBD2; j_gene: TRBJ2-5; CDR3nt: TGTGCCAGTAGTATACTAGCGGGGGTTGAGACCCAGTACTTC; CDR3aa: CASSILAGVETQYF
v_gene: TRBV5-1; abundance: once; d_gene: .; j_gene: TRBJ2-1; CDR3nt: TGCGCCAGCAGCTTGTGGGACAGCCTTCGGGGGGAGCAGTTCTTC; CDR3aa: CASSLWDSLRGEQFF
v_gene: TRBV27; abundance: .; d_gene: TRBD1; j_gene: TRBJ2-7; CDR3nt: TGTGCCAGCAGTTCTCCGGGACAGGGGTTCCACGAGCAGTACTTC; CDR3aa: CASSSPGQGFHEQYF
v_gene: TRBV19; abundance: .; d_gene: TRBD1; j_gene: TRBJ1-5; CDR3nt: TGTGCCAGTAGTCCCCTGACAGGGCGCTATAGCAATCAGCCCCAGCATTTT; CDR3aa: CASSPLTGRYSNQPQHF
v_gene: TRBV5-6; abundance: once; d_gene: .; j_gene: TRBJ2-7; CDR3nt: TGTGCCAGCAGCTCATTAAACAGGGTCGTAGGCGAGCAGTACTTC; CDR3aa: CASSSLNRVVGEQYF
v_gene: TRBV6-5; abundance: .; d_gene: TRBD1; j_gene: TRBJ2-1; CDR3nt: TGTGCCAGCAGCGCCCAGGGGGACGGCCGATGGGAGCAGTTCTTC; CDR3aa: CASSAQGDGRWEQFF
v_gene: TRBV13; abundance: .; d_gene: .; j_gene: TRBJ2-5; CDR3nt: TGTGCCAGCAGCTTATGGGGGCACCAAGAGACCCAGTACTTC; CDR3aa: CASSLWGHQETQYF
v_gene: TRBV27; abundance: once; d_gene: TRBD2; j_gene: TRBJ2-3; CDR3nt: TGTGCCAGCAGTTTAGCGGGGGTGGGCACAGATACGCAGTATTTT; CDR3aa: CASSLAGVGTDTQYF
v_gene: TRBV20-1; abundance: few; d_gene: .; j_gene: TRBJ1-2; CDR3nt: TGCAGTGCCCGGACAGACGATGGCTACACCTTC; CDR3aa: CSARTDDGYTF
v_gene: TRBV29-1; abundance: .; d_gene: .; j_gene: TRBJ1-1; CDR3nt: TGCAGCGTTGAGGCAGGGTATAACACTGAAGCTTTCTTT; CDR3aa: CSVEAGYNTEAFF
v_gene: TRBV3-1/TRBV3-2; abundance: .; d_gene: .; j_gene: TRBJ1-1; CDR3nt: TGTGCCAGCACCCGAGGGTGGGACACTGAAGCTTTCTTT; CDR3aa: CASTRGWDTEAFF
v_gene: TRBV7-8; abundance: .; d_gene: .; j_gene: TRBJ1-1; CDR3nt: TGTGCCAGCAGCTTAGTCCCAGGGGTGAACACTGAAGCTTTCTTT; CDR3aa: CASSLVPGVNTEAFF
v_gene: TRBV30; abundance: .; d_gene: TRBD1; j_gene: TRBJ1-1; CDR3nt: TGTGCCTGGAGTCCTCAGGGGGGCACTGAAGCTTTCTTT; CDR3aa: CAWSPQGGTEAFF
v_gene: TRBV4-1; abundance: once; d_gene: .; j_gene: TRBJ2-7; CDR3nt: TGCGCCAGCAGCCAAGGTGGAGGGAGAGGCTACGAGCAGTACTTC; CDR3aa: CASSQGGGRGYEQYF
v_gene: TRBV3-1/TRBV3-2; abundance: once; d_gene: .; j_gene: TRBJ2-2; CDR3nt: TGTGCCAGCAGCCGACTGGGGCGTGGATGGACCGGGGAGCTGTTTTTT; CDR3aa: CASSRLGRGWTGELFF
v_gene: TRBV27; abundance: .; d_gene: .; j_gene: TRBJ2-6; CDR3nt: TGTGCCAGCAGCTTCTCTGGGGCCAACGTCCTGACTTTC; CDR3aa: CASSFSGANVLTF
v_gene: TRBV15; abundance: .; d_gene: TRBD1; j_gene: TRBJ2-7; CDR3nt: TGTGCCACCAGCTCCCGGGACAGGGTGGCATACGAGCAGTACTTC; CDR3aa: CATSSRDRVAYEQYF
v_gene: TRBV7-9; abundance: .; d_gene: .; j_gene: TRBJ1-3; CDR3nt: TGTGCCAGCAGCTTAGTCCGGGGAAACACCATATATTTT; CDR3aa: CASSLVRGNTIYF
v_gene: TRBV18; abundance: .; d_gene: TRBD1; j_gene: TRBJ1-2; CDR3nt: TGTGCCAGCTCAACCTGGACAGGGGGCTTAAGACCATATGGCTACACCTTC; CDR3aa: CASSTWTGGLRPYGYTF
v_gene: TRBV7-9; abundance: .; d_gene: .; j_gene: TRBJ1-6; CDR3nt: TGTGCCAGCAGCCAAGGACAGTTTTCACCCCTCCACTTT; CDR3aa: CASSQGQFSPLHF
v_gene: TRBV7-6; abundance: .; d_gene: .; j_gene: TRBJ2-5; CDR3nt: TGTGCCAGCAGCTTAGGAGCGACTCAAGAGACCCAGTACTTC; CDR3aa: CASSLGATQETQYF
v_gene: TRBV4-1; abundance: once; d_gene: .; j_gene: TRBJ1-5; CDR3nt: TGCGCCAGCAGCCAAGATTGGGCGGGCGGTCAGCCCCAGCATTTT; CDR3aa: CASSQDWAGGQPQHF
v_gene: TRBV6-5; abundance: .; d_gene: TRBD1; j_gene: TRBJ1-5; CDR3nt: TGTGCCAGCGTATACACAGGGGGCGGTCAGCCCCAGCATTTT; CDR3aa: CASVYTGGGQPQHF
v_gene: TRBV7-2; abundance: .; d_gene: .; j_gene: TRBJ1-2; CDR3nt: TGTGCCAGCAGCTTCCGGGGGGGATTTTATGGCTACACCTTC; CDR3aa: CASSFRGGFYGYTF
v_gene: TRBV10-2; abundance: .; d_gene: .; j_gene: TRBJ2-5; CDR3nt: TGCGCCAGCAGTGAGTCGGCCCGGACCCAGTACTTC; CDR3aa: CASSESARTQYF
v_gene: TRBV27; abundance: .; d_gene: .; j_gene: TRBJ1-5; CDR3nt: TGTGCCAGCAGTTTGCGGGGGGGGCAGCCCCAGCATTTT; CDR3aa: CASSLRGGQPQHF
v_gene: TRBV4-1; abundance: few; d_gene: .; j_gene: TRBJ1-5; CDR3nt: TGCGCCAGCAGCCAAGCGCCGGATCAGCCCCAGCATTTT; CDR3aa: CASSQAPDQPQHF
v_gene: TRBV4-3; abundance: .; d_gene: .; j_gene: TRBJ1-2; CDR3nt: TGCGCCAGCAGCCAAGTTTTGAGCGACGGTATCTATGGCTACACCTTC; CDR3aa: CASSQVLSDGIYGYTF
v_gene: TRBV15; abundance: .; d_gene: .; j_gene: TRBJ1-2; CDR3nt: TGTGCCACCAGCAGAGATCGGGGGGGTGTAGCAGCTAACTATGGCTACACCTTC; CDR3aa: CATSRDRGGVAANYGYTF
v_gene: TRBV5-1; abundance: .; d_gene: .; j_gene: TRBJ2-1; CDR3nt: TGCGCCAGCAGCTTGGCGGGGGATAGCTCCTACAATGAGCAGTTCTTC; CDR3aa: CASSLAGDSSYNEQFF
v_gene: TRBV4-3; abundance: .; d_gene: .; j_gene: TRBJ1-1; CDR3nt: TGCGCCAGCGGAGACAGCCTTAACACTGAAGCTTTCTTT; CDR3aa: CASGDSLNTEAFF
v_gene: TRBV3-1/TRBV3-2; abundance: few; d_gene: .; j_gene: TRBJ2-7; CDR3nt: TGTGCCAGCAGCCACGGGGGTGCGTACGAGCAGTACTTC; CDR3aa: CASSHGGAYEQYF
v_gene: TRBV7-2; abundance: .; d_gene: TRBD1; j_gene: TRBJ1-2; CDR3nt: TGTGCCAGCAGCTTAGTGGGACAGGGGAAACATGGCTACACCTTC; CDR3aa: CASSLVGQGKHGYTF
v_gene: TRBV7-9; abundance: .; d_gene: TRBD1; j_gene: TRBJ1-1; CDR3nt: TGTGCCAGCCGGACAGGGGGCACTGAAGCTTTCTTT; CDR3aa: CASRTGGTEAFF
v_gene: TRBV3-1/TRBV3-2; abundance: .; d_gene: TRBD1; j_gene: TRBJ2-5; CDR3nt: TGTGCCAGCAGCCAAGAGGACAGGGACCAAGAGACCCAGTACTTC; CDR3aa: CASSQEDRDQETQYF
v_gene: TRBV15; abundance: .; d_gene: .; j_gene: TRBJ1-5; CDR3nt: TGTGCCACCAGCAGTATACAGGGTTGGGGTCAGCCCCAGCATTTT; CDR3aa: CATSSIQGWGQPQHF
v_gene: TRBV7-9; abundance: .; d_gene: TRBD1; j_gene: TRBJ1-3; CDR3nt: TGTGCCAGCAGCTCACCGGGACAGGGAAACACCATATATTTT; CDR3aa: CASSSPGQGNTIYF
v_gene: TRBV19; abundance: once; d_gene: TRBD1; j_gene: TRBJ1-3; CDR3nt: TGTGCCAGTAGGGGACAGGTCTCTGGAAACACCATATATTTT; CDR3aa: CASRGQVSGNTIYF
v_gene: TRBV10-3; abundance: .; d_gene: .; j_gene: TRBJ1-2; CDR3nt: TGTGCCATCAGTGAGGGGCCGGGGAATGTCTATGGCTACACCTTC; CDR3aa: CAISEGPGNVYGYTF
v_gene: TRBV19; abundance: .; d_gene: TRBD1; j_gene: TRBJ1-2; CDR3nt: TGTGCCAGTAGTCTGGGGGCGGACAGGGACTATGGCTACACCTTC; CDR3aa: CASSLGADRDYGYTF